The present T cell receptor (beta chain) was sequenced within a study of T-cell reconstitution after alpha-beta-depleted transplantation in children. V was shortened by 4 bases and J by 6 bases, with 20 bases between the two germline ends. This CDR3 region has 15 residues. Germline V lookup: CDR1 SGHRS, CDR2 YFSETQ. Preparation of the TCRbeta library used unique molecular identifiers. TCRdb recomputed calls from the PCR reads with MiXCR, one row per CDR3 protein. The table has some 300,000 distinct CDR3 sequences, about 9.3% seen once. The clonotype originates from a human donor who donated a stem cell graft to a child with acute lymphoblastic leukemia. This chain uses TRBV5-1 with TRBJ2-7, with a tentative D call TRBD1 (5 bases). The sequencing here drew on PBMCs from the stem cell graft donor, taken from the stem cell graft. The CDR3: CASSPGGRGSGEQYF. CDR3 sequence (DNA): TGCGCCAGCAGCCCGGGTGGTAGGGGTTCGGGCGAGCAGTACTTC.